This T cell receptor (beta chain) was identified during a study of T cell responses to AZD1222 COVID-19 vaccine. Germline V gene data show CDR1 as MNHEY and CDR2 as SMNVEV (reference sequence). This CDR3 spans 13 amino acids. Trimming removed 6 bases at V and 1 base at J, with 9 bases between. This table comes from immunoSEQ multiplex PCR, and its TCRdb copy is limited to in-frame clones, with some not included. In the table there are about 150,000 clones, 88% of which are singletons. The sample consisted of peripheral blood, taken on day 0 of AZD1222 vaccination. The V call is TRBV27, the J call TRBJ1-1, with D possibly being TRBD1 (6 bases). The receptor's source is an adult in good health. The CDR3 loop is CASSLTGNTEAFF. CDR3 DNA: TGTGCCAGCAGCCTGACAGGGAACACTGAAGCTTTCTTT.